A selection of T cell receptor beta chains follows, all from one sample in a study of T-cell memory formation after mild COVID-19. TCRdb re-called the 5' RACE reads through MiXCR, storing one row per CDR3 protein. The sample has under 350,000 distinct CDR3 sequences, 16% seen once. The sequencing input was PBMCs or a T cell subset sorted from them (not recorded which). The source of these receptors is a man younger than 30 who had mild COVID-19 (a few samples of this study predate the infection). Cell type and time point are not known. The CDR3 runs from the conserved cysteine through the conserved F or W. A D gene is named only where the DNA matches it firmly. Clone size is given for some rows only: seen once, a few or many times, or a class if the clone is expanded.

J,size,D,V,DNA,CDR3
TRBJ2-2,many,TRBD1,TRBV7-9,TGTGCCAGTCGAGGGACAGGGGGCACCGGGGAGCTGTTTTTT,CASRGTGGTGELFF
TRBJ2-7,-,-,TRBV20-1,TGCAGTGCTAGAGATCGGGGCGAGCAGTACTTC,CSARDRGEQYF
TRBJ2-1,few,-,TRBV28,TGTGCCAGCAGTCCAACCCGGGACCGAGAAGATGAGCAGTTCTTC,CASSPTRDREDEQFF
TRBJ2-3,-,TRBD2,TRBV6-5,TGTGCCAGCAGTACCCCGAGGACTAGCGGCACAGATACGCAGTATTTT,CASSTPRTSGTDTQYF
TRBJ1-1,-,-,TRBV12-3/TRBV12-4,TGTGCCAGCAGCCGCGGACACCCAAACACTGAAGCTTTCTTT,CASSRGHPNTEAFF
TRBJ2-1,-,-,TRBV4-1,TGCGCCAGCAGCCAGGTGATGCTACAGTGGCTGACGCAGGATGAGCAGTTCTTC,CASSQVMLQWLTQDEQFF
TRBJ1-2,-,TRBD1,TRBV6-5,TGTGCCAGCAGTTATAGGGGACAGAATTATGGCTACACCTTC,CASSYRGQNYGYTF
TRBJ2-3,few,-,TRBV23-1,TGCGCCAGCAGGGCGGCTAGCACAGATACGCAGTATTTT,CASRAASTDTQYF
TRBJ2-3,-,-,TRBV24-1,TGTGCCACCAGTGATTCTTCGGCGGGGCGGGCAGATACGCAGTATTTT,CATSDSSAGRADTQYF
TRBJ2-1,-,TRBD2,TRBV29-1,TGCAGCACATACCCTCCGCCGGGGGGGCATACAAATAATGAGCAGTTCTTC,CSTYPPPGGHTNNEQFF
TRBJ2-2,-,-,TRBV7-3,TGTGCCAGCAGCTATAGTGGGGAGGACACCGGGGAGCTGTTTTTT,CASSYSGEDTGELFF
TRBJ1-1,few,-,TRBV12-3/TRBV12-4,TGTGCCAGCAGGCAACAAGTTTCGAACACTGAAGCTTTCTTT,CASRQQVSNTEAFF
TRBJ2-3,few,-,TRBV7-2,TGTGCCAGCAGCTTAGACTTTGCGGCGGGGATCACAGATACGCAGTATTTT,CASSLDFAAGITDTQYF
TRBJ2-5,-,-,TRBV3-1,TGTGCCAGCAGCCAAACCGGAACGGGGGAGACCCAGTACTTC,CASSQTGTGETQYF
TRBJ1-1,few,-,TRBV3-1,TGTGCCAGCAGCCGGGAACAGATGAACACTGAAGCTTTCTTT,CASSREQMNTEAFF
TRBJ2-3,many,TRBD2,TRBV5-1,TGCGCCAGCAGCCGGCGGACTAGCGGGGGGGATACAGATACGCAGTATTTT,CASSRRTSGGDTDTQYF
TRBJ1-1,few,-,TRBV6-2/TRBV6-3,TGTGCCAGCAGTTCCCGACAGCTTGAAGCTTTCTTT,CASSSRQLEAFF
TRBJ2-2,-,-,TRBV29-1,TGCAGCGTTGGAGAGGGTTTGACCGGGGAGCTGTTTTTT,CSVGEGLTGELFF
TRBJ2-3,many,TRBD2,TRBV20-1,TGCAGTGCCTACCAGTTGGGGGGGGACGATACGCAGTATTTT,CSAYQLGGDDTQYF
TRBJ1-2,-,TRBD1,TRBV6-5,TGTGCCAGCAGTTACTCTTGGACAGGGGGCGGAATCTTCTCTGGCTACACCTTC,CASSYSWTGGGIFSGYTF
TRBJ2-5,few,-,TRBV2,TGTGCCAGCAGTCCCGGACTGGTAAGGGAGACCCAGTACTTC,CASSPGLVRETQYF
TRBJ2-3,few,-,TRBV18,TGTGCCAGCTCACCTACGACGACAGGGATGGGGACTACAGGGCGCACAGATACGCAGTATTTT,CASSPTTTGMGTTGRTDTQYF
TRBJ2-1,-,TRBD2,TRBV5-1,TGCGCCAGCAGCTCCGGGACTAGCGGGGGGGCCTCGCAGTTCTTC,CASSSGTSGGASQFF
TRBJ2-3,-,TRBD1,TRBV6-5,TGTGCCAGCAGCGGCGACAGGGGGCCCACAGATACGCAGTATTTT,CASSGDRGPTDTQYF
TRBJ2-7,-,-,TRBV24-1,TGTGCCACCAGTGACGGGGTTGAGCAGTACTTC,CATSDGVEQYF
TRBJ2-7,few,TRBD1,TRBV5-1,TGCGCCAGCAGCTTGAGAGGCAGGGGGCAGTACGAGCAGTACTTC,CASSLRGRGQYEQYF
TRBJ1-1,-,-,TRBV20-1,TGCAGTGCTAGTCGACGATCCGAAGCTTTCTTT,CSASRRSEAFF
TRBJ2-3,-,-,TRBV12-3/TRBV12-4,TGTGCCAGCACGGAGGGGCTAACAGATACGCAGTATTTT,CASTEGLTDTQYF
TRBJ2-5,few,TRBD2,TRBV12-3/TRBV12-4,TGTGCCAGCAGCTTAGGCCAGCGGGGGCCAGAGACCCAGTACTTC,CASSLGQRGPETQYF
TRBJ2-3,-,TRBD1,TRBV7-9,TGTGCCAGCATCAACGGGGACAGGGTAGATACGCAGTATTTT,CASINGDRVDTQYF
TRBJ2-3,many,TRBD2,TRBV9,TGTGCCAGCAGCCCCCTCAGCGGGGAGGTCATTACGCAGTATTTT,CASSPLSGEVITQYF
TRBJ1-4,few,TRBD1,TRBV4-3,TGCGCCAGCAGCCAAGCGGTTGACAGGGCTAATGAAAAACTGTTTTTT,CASSQAVDRANEKLFF
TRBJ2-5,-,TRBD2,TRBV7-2,TGTGCCAGCAGCCCGAGAGCGGGGGGGCTGGAGACCCAGTACTTC,CASSPRAGGLETQYF
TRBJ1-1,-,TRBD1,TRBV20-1,TGCAGTGCGAAACAGGGGGCCGGGACTGAAGCTTTCTTT,CSAKQGAGTEAFF
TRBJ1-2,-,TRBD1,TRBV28,TGTGCCAGCAGTTTATATCGACAGGGATGGGGCTACACCTTC,CASSLYRQGWGYTF
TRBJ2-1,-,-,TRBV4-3,TGCGCCAGCAGCCAAAGAGGGGGAACCTACAATGAGCAGTTCTTC,CASSQRGGTYNEQFF
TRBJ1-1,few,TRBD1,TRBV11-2,TGTGCCAGCAGCTTAGAAGGACAGGGGAGCCTGAAATTATTT,CASSLEGQGSLKLF
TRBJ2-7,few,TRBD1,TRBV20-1,TGCAGTGCCCTGGAGGACAGGACTTCCTACGAGCAGTACTTC,CSALEDRTSYEQYF
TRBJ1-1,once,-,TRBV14,TGTGCCAGCACCCCAAAGGGCGGGGGTTGGCCTGAAGCTTTCTTT,CASTPKGGGWPEAFF
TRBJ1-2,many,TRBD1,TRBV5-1,TGCGCCAGCAGCTTGGTTGCGGTTGGACAGGGACTTATCGGCTACACCTTC,CASSLVAVGQGLIGYTF
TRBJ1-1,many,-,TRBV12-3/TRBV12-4,TGTGCCAGCAGTTTAGCTGATAACACTGAAGCTTTCTTT,CASSLADNTEAFF
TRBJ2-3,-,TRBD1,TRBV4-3,TGCGCCAGCAGCCGCCGACAGGGGAGAACAGATACGCAGTATTTT,CASSRRQGRTDTQYF
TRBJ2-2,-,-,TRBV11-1,TGTGCCAGCAGCCGCGAACTAGCTCCCGGGGAGCTGTTTTTT,CASSRELAPGELFF
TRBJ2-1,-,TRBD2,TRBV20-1,TGCAGTGCTAGTCTAGCGGGTTACTACAATGAGCAGTTCTTC,CSASLAGYYNEQFF
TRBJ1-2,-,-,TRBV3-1,TGTGCCAGCAGCCAAGTGGGTGGCAGAATTAACTATGGCTACACCTTC,CASSQVGGRINYGYTF
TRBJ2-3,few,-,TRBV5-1,TGCGCCAGCAGCCCGATTGGGGGAACAGATACGCAGTATTTT,CASSPIGGTDTQYF
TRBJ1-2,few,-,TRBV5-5,TGTGCCAGCAGCTACACGAGTCGTTATGGCTACACCTTC,CASSYTSRYGYTF